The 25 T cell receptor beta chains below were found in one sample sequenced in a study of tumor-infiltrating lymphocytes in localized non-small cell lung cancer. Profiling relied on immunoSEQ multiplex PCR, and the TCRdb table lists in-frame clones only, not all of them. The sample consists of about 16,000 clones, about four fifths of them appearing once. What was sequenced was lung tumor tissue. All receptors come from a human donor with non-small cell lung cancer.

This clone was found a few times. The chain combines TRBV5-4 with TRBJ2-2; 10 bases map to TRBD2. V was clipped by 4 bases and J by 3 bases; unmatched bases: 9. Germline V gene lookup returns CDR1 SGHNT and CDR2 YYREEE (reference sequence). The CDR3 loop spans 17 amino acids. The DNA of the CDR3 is TGTGCCAGCAGCGACGCCGGGACTAGCGATTACACCGGGGAGCTGTTTTTT. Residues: CASSDAGTSDYTGELFF.

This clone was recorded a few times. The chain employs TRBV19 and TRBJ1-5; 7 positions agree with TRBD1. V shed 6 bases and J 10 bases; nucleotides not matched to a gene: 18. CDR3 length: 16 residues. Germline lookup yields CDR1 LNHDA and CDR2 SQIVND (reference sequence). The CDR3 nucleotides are TGTGCCAGTAGCGAAAGGGGGCAGGGTCGAGGCGTTCCCCAGCATTTT. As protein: CASSERGQGRGVPQHF.

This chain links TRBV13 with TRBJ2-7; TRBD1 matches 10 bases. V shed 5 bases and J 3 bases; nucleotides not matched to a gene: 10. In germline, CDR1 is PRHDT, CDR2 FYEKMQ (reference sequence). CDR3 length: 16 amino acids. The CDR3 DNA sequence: TGTGCCAGCAGCAACCGACAGGGGGCGTCGTTCTACGAGCAGTACTTC. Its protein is CASSNRQGASFYEQYF.

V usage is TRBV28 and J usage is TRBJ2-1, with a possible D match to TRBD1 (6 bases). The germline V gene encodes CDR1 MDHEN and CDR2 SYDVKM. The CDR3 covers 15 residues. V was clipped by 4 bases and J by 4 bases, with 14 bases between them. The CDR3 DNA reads TGTGCCAGCAGTTCGGCAAGGGGGAGTTACAATGAGCAGTTCTTC. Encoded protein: CASSSARGSYNEQFF.

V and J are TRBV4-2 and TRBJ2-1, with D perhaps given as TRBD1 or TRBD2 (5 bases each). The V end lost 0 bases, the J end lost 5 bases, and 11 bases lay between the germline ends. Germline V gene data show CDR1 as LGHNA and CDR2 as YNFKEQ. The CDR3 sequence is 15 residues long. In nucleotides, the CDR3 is TGTGCCAGCAGCCAAGACTGGGACGTAGACAATGAGCAGTTCTTC. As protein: CASSQDWDVDNEQFF.

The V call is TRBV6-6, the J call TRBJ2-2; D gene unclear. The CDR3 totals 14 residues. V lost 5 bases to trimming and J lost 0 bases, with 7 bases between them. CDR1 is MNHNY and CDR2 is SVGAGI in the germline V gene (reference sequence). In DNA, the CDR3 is TGTGCCAGCAGTACTACACCGAACACCGGGGAGCTGTTTTTT. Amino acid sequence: CASSTTPNTGELFF.

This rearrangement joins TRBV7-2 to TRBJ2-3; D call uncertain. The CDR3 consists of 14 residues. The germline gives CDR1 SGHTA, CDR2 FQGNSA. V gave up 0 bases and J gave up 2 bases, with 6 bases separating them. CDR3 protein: CASSLAFLTDTQYF. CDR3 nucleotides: TGTGCCAGCAGCTTAGCGTTTCTCACAGATACGCAGTATTTT.

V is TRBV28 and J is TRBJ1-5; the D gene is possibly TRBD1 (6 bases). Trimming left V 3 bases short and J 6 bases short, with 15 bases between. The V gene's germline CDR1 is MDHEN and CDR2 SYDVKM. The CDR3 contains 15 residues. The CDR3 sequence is CASSLTGGKVQPQHF. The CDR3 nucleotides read TGTGCCAGCAGTTTGACAGGCGGGAAGGTTCAGCCCCAGCATTTT.

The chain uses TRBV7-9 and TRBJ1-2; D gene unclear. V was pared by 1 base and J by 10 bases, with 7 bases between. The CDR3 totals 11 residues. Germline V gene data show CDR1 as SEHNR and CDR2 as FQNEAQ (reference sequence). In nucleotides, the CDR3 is TGTGCCAGCAGCTTAGATTCAGCCTACACCTTC. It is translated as CASSLDSAYTF.

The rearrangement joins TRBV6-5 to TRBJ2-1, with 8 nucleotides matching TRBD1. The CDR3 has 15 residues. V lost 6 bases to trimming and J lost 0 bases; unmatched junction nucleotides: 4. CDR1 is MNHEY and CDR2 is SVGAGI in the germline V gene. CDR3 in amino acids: CASSTTGGSYNEQFF. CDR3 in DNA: TGTGCCAGCAGCACAACAGGGGGCTCCTACAATGAGCAGTTCTTC.

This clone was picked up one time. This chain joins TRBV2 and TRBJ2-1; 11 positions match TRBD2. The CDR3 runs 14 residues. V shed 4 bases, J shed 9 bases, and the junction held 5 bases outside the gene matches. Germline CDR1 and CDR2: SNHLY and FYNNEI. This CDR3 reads CASSAASGRSEQFF. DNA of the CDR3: TGTGCCAGCAGTGCGGCTAGCGGGAGGAGTGAGCAGTTCTTC.

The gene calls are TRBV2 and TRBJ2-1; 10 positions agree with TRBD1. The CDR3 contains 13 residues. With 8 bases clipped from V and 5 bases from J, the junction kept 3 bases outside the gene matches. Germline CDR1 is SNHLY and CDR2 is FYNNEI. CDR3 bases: TGTGCCAGCCGGACAGGGGGGGACAATGAGCAGTTCTTC. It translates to CASRTGGDNEQFF.

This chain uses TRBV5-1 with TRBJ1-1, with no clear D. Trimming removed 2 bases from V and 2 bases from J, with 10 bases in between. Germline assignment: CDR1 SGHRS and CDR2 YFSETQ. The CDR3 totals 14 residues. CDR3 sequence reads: CASSFWAHNTEAFF. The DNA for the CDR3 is TGCGCCAGCAGCTTTTGGGCTCACAACACTGAAGCTTTCTTT.

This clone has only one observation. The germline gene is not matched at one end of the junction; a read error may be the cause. In DNA form, the CDR3 reads TGTGCCAGCAGCTTAAGTAGCGGGGAGCTCTTC. It specifies CASSLSSGELF. This rearrangement joins TRBV5-4 to TRBJ2-1, with TRBD2 matching over 8 bases. Germline CDR1 is SGHNT and CDR2 is YYREEE (reference sequence). The CDR3 has 11 residues.

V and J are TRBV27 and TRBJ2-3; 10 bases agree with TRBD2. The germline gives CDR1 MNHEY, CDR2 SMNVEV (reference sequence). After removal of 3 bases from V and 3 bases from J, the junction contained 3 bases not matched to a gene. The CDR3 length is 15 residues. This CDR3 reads CASSLLTSGTDTQYF. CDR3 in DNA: TGTGCCAGCAGTTTGTTGACTAGCGGGACAGATACGCAGTATTTT.

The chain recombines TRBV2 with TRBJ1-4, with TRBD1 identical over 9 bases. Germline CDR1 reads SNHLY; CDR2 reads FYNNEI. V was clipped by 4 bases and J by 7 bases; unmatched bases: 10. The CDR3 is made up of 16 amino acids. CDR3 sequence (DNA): TGTGCCAGCAGTGGGCTACCGGGACAGGGAAGTGAAAAACTGTTTTTT. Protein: CASSGLPGQGSEKLFF. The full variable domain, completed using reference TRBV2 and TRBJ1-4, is EPEVTQTPSHQVTQMGQEVILRCVPISNHLYFYWYRQILGQKVEFLVSFYNNEISEKSEIFDDQFSVERPDGSNFTLKIRSTKLEDSAMYFCASSGLPGQGSEKLFFGSGTQLSVL.

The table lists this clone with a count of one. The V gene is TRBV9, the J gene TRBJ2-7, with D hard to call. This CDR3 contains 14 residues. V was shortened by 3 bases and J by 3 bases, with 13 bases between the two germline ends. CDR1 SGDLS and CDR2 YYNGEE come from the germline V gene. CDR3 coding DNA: TGTGCCAGCAGCGCCCAAGCACAAGTCTACGAGCAGTACTTC. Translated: CASSAQAQVYEQYF.

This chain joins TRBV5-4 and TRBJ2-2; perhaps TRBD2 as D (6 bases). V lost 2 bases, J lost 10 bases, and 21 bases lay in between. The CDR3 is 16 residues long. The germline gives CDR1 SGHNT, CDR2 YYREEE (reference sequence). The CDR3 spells CASSLGTTRGKVELFF. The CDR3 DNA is TGTGCCAGCAGCTTAGGCACGACTAGAGGGAAGGTGGAGCTGTTTTTT.

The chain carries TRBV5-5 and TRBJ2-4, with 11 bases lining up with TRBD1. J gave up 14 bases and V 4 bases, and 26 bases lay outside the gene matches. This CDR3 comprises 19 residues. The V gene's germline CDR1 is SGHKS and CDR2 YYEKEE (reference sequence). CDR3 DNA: TGTGCCAGCAGCCGCGACATTCGAATAACCGGGACAGGGGGTTGGGGGAAGTACTTC. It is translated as CASSRDIRITGTGGWGKYF. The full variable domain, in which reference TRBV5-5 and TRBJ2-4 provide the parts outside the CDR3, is DAGVTQSPTHLIKTRGQQVTLRCSPISGHKSVSWYQQVLGQGPQFIFQYYEKEERGRGNFPDRFSARQFPNYSSELNVNALLLGDSALYLCASSRDIRITGTGGWGKYFGAGTRLSVL.

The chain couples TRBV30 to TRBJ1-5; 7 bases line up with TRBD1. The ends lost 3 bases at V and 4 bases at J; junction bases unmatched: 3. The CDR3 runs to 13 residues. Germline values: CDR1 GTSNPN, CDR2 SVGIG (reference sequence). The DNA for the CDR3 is TGTGCCTGGAGCGAGACAGGGAATCAGCCCCAGCATTTT. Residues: CAWSETGNQPQHF. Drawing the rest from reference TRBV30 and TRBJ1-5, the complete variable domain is SQTIHQWPATLVQPVGSPLSLECTVEGTSNPNLYWYRQAAGRGLQLLFYSVGIGQISSEVPQNLSASRPQDRQFILSSKKLLLSDSGFYLCAWSETGNQPQHFGDGTRLSIL.

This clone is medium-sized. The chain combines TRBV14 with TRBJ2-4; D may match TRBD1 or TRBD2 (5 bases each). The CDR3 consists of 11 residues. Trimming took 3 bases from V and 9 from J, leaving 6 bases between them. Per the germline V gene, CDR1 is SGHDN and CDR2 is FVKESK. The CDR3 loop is CASSQGVIQYF. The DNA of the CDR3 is TGTGCCAGCAGCCAGGGGGTCATTCAGTACTTC.

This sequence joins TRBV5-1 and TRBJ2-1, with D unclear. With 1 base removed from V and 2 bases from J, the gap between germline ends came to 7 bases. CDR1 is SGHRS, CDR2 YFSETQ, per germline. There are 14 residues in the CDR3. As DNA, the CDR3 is TGCGCCAGCAGCTTGCCCGTTGCCTACAATGAGCAGTTCTTC. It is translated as CASSLPVAYNEQFF.

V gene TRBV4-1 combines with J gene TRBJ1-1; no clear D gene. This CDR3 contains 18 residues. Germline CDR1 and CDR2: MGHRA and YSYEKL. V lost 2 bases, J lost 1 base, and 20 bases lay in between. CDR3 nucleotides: TGCGCCAGCAGCCAATCTTTCCCCCACGGCGGCACGAACACTGAAGCTTTCTTT. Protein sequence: CASSQSFPHGGTNTEAFF.

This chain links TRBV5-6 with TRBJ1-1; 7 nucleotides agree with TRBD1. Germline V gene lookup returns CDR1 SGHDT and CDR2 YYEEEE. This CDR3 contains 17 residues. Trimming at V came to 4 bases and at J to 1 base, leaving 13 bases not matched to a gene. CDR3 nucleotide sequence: TGTGCCAGCAGCCCTATAGGGACAGCTCGGGCGAACACTGAAGCTTTCTTT. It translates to CASSPIGTARANTEAFF.

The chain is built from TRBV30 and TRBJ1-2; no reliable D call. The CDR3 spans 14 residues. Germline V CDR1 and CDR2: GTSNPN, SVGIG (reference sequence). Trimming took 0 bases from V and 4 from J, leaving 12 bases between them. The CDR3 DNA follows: TGTGCCTGGAGTGTTCCGGGGTGGGTCTATGGCTACACCTTC. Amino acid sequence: CAWSVPGWVYGYTF.